A single sample gave rise to the 21 T cell receptor beta chains below, sequenced in a study of T cells in Graves' hyperthyroidism and ophthalmopathy. Researchers took RNA transcripts and amplified the TCR beta CDR3 regions from them. The HTBI primer set was used in a first-round RT-PCR of the TCR CDR3. MiXCR, run by TCRdb on the multiplex PCR reads, gives a single entry per CDR3 protein. The data show some 570,000 distinct CDR3 sequences, with 14% seen just once and around 7% held by the top ten. The specimen sequenced was blood. These receptor sequences come from a woman aged 18 to 35 with Graves' ophthalmopathy.

This clonotype was found many times. The V call is TRBV12-3 or TRBV12-4, the J call TRBJ2-3; TRBD2 agrees at 7 bases. The V segment lost 3 bases and the J segment 2 bases; nucleotides outside the gene matches: 11. This CDR3 region has 17 residues. The CDR3 bases are TGTGCCAGCAGTTTCGCCCTGCGTAGCGGGTACACAGATACGCAGTATTTT. It is translated as CASSFALRSGYTDTQYF.

This clonotype appeared a few times. The gene calls are TRBV11-1 and TRBJ2-6, with TRBD1 matching over 7 bases. The CDR3 is 18 amino acids. Germline trimming cut 1 base from V and 0 bases from J; bases unmatched to any gene: 6. From germline, CDR1 is SGHAT and CDR2 FQDESV (reference sequence). The DNA of the CDR3 is TGTGCCAGCAGCTTAGGGGTAGGGGGCGCCTCTGGGGCCAACGTCCTGACTTTC. Encoded protein: CASSLGVGGASGANVLTF. Looking up the rest from reference TRBV11-1 and TRBJ2-6 gives the full variable domain: EAEVAQSPRYKITEKSQAVAFWCDPISGHATLYWYRQILGQGPELLVQFQDESVVDDSQLPKDRFSAERLKGVDSTLKIQPAELGDSAMYLCASSLGVGGASGANVLTFGAGSRLTVL.

Many counts were recorded for this clonotype. The genes are TRBV9 and TRBJ1-3, with D uncertain. Germline V CDR1 and CDR2: SGDLS, YYNGEE. CDR3 size: 16 residues. The ends were cut back, 4 bases at V and 0 bases at J, with 14 bases in the middle. In DNA form, the CDR3 reads TGTGCCAGCAGCCCCCGTGGTGCGGTCTCTGGAAACACCATATATTTT. It is translated as CASSPRGAVSGNTIYF.

This clonotype was seen ten or more times. V and J are TRBV12-3 or TRBV12-4 and TRBJ1-5, with D perhaps TRBD1 (5 bases). The CDR3 is made up of 13 amino acids. V lost 2 bases and J 7 bases, leaving 9 bases between the germline ends. In DNA form, the CDR3 reads TGTGCCAGCAGTTTACAGGGTGAACAGCCCCAGCATTTT. Translated, it gives CASSLQGEQPQHF.

This clonotype was counted ten times or more. The V gene is TRBV12-3 or TRBV12-4, the J gene TRBJ1-1; D gene uncertain. Trimming left V 6 bases short and J 5 bases short, with 10 bases between. The CDR3 extends over 12 amino acids. As DNA, the CDR3 is TGTGCCAGCAGCATACGGATGACTGAAGCTTTCTTT. Amino acids: CASSIRMTEAFF.

Many counts were recorded for this clonotype. The genes are TRBV7-2 and TRBJ1-2; TRBD1 matches 9 bases. Germline V gene sequence: CDR1 SGHTA, CDR2 FQGNSA. J gave up 2 bases and V 4 bases, and 5 bases lay outside the gene matches. This CDR3 spans 15 amino acids. The CDR3 reads CASSSPGQGNYGYTF. The CDR3 DNA follows: TGTGCCAGCAGCTCACCAGGACAGGGGAACTATGGCTACACCTTC.

The table lists this clonotype with a count of one. The rearrangement links TRBV18 to TRBJ1-3; 8 bases are a match to TRBD1. Germline CDR1 KGHSH, CDR2 LQKENI. The CDR3 spans 16 residues. V gave up 6 bases and J gave up 4 bases; unmatched junction bases: 11. Written as DNA, the CDR3 is TGTGCCAGCTCTCCCCGACAGGGGATAGACGGAAACACCATATATTTT. Translating gives CASSPRQGIDGNTIYF.

This clonotype occurred many times. J is TRBJ2-1 and V is TRBV2, with a tentative D call TRBD2 (5 bases). CDR3 length: 16 amino acids. Per germline, CDR1 SNHLY and CDR2 FYNNEI. Trimming took off 1 base at V and 8 bases at J, with 18 bases between the two ends. In DNA form, the CDR3 reads TGTGCCAGCAGTGAAGGCGGCGGGTCCCGAGTGTATGAGCAGTTCTTC. Its translation: CASSEGGGSRVYEQFF.

This clonotype has ten or more counts. V usage is TRBV7-2 and J usage is TRBJ2-1; 7 bases line up with TRBD1. The CDR3 contains 13 residues. Trimming at V came to 8 bases and at J to 4 bases, leaving 5 bases not matched to a gene. Germline V CDR1 and CDR2: SGHTA, FQGNSA. The CDR3 here is CASEDRRYNEQFF. The CDR3 coding sequence is TGTGCCAGCGAGGACAGGAGGTACAATGAGCAGTTCTTC.

The V call is TRBV13, the J call TRBJ2-5, with 9 bases fitting TRBD2. Germline V lookup: CDR1 PRHDT, CDR2 FYEKMQ (reference sequence). This CDR3 comprises 14 residues. J gave up 5 bases and V 3 bases, and 4 bases lay outside the gene matches. For the CDR3, the DNA is TGTGCCAGCAGCTTCTTCGCGGGAGGGGAGACCCAGTACTTC. Its translation is CASSFFAGGETQYF. Full variable domain (missing parts from reference TRBV13 and TRBJ2-5): AAGVIQSPRHLIKEKRETATLKCYPIPRHDTVYWYQQGPGQDPQFLISFYEKMQSDKGSIPDRFSAQQFSDYHSELNMSSLELGDSALYFCASSFFAGGETQYFGPGTRLLVL.

V is TRBV2 and J is TRBJ2-5; D is ambiguous. CDR3 length: 13 residues. CDR1 SNHLY and CDR2 FYNNEI come from the germline V gene. Trimming removed 7 bases at V and 1 base at J, with 10 bases between. The CDR3 nucleotides are TGTGCCAGCATTCGGCAGATCCAAGAGACCCAGTACTTC. The encoded protein is CASIRQIQETQYF.

This clonotype was seen a handful of times. V usage is TRBV20-1 and J usage is TRBJ1-1, with 8 bases lining up with TRBD1. The CDR3 is made up of 17 amino acids. V shed 6 bases, J shed 4 bases, and the junction held 19 bases outside the gene matches. Germline-derived CDR1 and CDR2 are DFQATT and SNEGSKA (reference sequence). CDR3 protein: CSAAFEGVRGRGTEAFF. The CDR3 DNA is TGCAGTGCCGCCTTCGAAGGGGTCAGGGGGCGCGGCACTGAAGCTTTCTTT.

In this sample, this clonotype turned up many times. V usage is TRBV7-9 and J usage is TRBJ2-3, with 13 bases identical to TRBD2. CDR3 length equals 19 residues. Trimming took 4 bases from V and 3 from J; bases not matched to a gene: 13. The germline CDR1 and CDR2 sequences are SEHNR and FQNEAQ (reference sequence). CDR3 protein: CASSSPLAGGPSRTDTQYF. The CDR3 DNA reads TGTGCCAGCAGCTCTCCACTAGCGGGAGGGCCTAGTCGAACAGATACGCAGTATTTT. The variable domain in full, with the rest retrieved from reference TRBV7-9 and TRBJ2-3, is DTGVSQNPRHKITKRGQNVTFRCDPISEHNRLYWYRQTLGQGPEFLTYFQNEAQLEKSRLLSDRFSAERPKGSFSTLEIQRTEQGDSAMYLCASSSPLAGGPSRTDTQYFGPGTRLTVL.

The rearrangement joins TRBV12-3 or TRBV12-4 to TRBJ1-3, with D possibly TRBD1 on 6 matching bases. The CDR3 sequence is 13 residues long. Between the trimmed V and J ends, which lost 5 bases and 7 bases, there was a span of 12 bases. The CDR3 sequence is CASSQGWGNTIYF. DNA for the CDR3: TGTGCCAGCAGTCAGGGGTGGGGGAACACCATATATTTT.

This clonotype occurred many times. The V call is TRBV7-2, the J call TRBJ2-2; 9 nucleotides agree with TRBD1. Germline-derived CDR1 and CDR2 are SGHTA and FQGNSA. With 5 bases clipped from V and 3 bases from J, the junction kept 4 bases outside the gene matches. CDR3 size: 15 residues. CDR3 in DNA: TGTGCCAGCAGCGTACAGGGGGCGGACACCGGGGAGCTGTTTTTT. Protein sequence: CASSVQGADTGELFF.

As regards this clonotype: This may be a read error: a much more frequent sequence differs by one nucleotide. The gene calls are TRBV9 and TRBJ1-2; D call uncertain. Germline CDR1 SGDLS, CDR2 YYNGEE. This CDR3 is built from 15 residues. V gave up 4 bases and J gave up 0 bases, with 13 bases separating them. CDR3 sequence reads: CASSPPTRTNYGYTF. The DNA of the CDR3 is TGTGCCAGCAGCCCACCGACAAGGACTAACTATGGCTACACCTTC. Full variable domain (rest looked up from reference TRBV9 and TRBJ1-2): DSGVTQTPKHLITATGQRVTLRCSPRSGDLSVYWYQQSLDQGLQFLIQYYNGEERAKGNILERFSAQQFPDLHSELNLSSLELGDSALYFCASSPPTRTNYGYTFGSGTRLTVV.

The table lists this clonotype with many counts. V and J are TRBV6-1 and TRBJ1-1, with D possibly matching TRBD1 (5 bases). CDR3 length equals 15 residues. Germline V CDR1 and CDR2: MNHNS, SASEGT. Trimming removed 4 bases at V and 2 bases at J, with 14 bases between. As DNA, the CDR3 is TGTGCCAGCAGTGCCACAGGACGGGGAAACACTGAAGCTTTCTTT. It codes for CASSATGRGNTEAFF.

The rearrangement joins TRBV6-2 or TRBV6-3 to TRBJ2-5, with 10 bases fitting TRBD2. V trimming: 2 bases; J trimming: 14 bases; junction bases outside the gene matches: 14. The CDR3 loop spans 15 amino acids. Looked up from germline, CDR1 is MNHEY and CDR2 is SVGEGT. CDR3: CASSYEREGRGVEYF. The CDR3 region has the DNA TGTGCCAGCAGTTACGAGCGGGAGGGCCGAGGAGTAGAATACTTC.

This clonotype was seen a few times. This chain connects TRBV7-9 to TRBJ1-4; 7 bases match TRBD1. Losses at the gene ends were 4 bases for V and 4 bases for J; bases not matched to a gene: 3. The CDR3 loop spans 14 amino acids. Germline values: CDR1 SEHNR, CDR2 FQNEAQ (reference sequence). CDR3 sequence reads: CASSSTGDNEKLFF. The DNA of the CDR3 is TGTGCCAGCAGCTCCACAGGGGATAATGAAAAACTGTTTTTT.

This clonotype was counted many times. The chain carries TRBV20-1 and TRBJ2-3, with 8 positions matching TRBD2. Germline CDR1 is DFQATT and CDR2 is SNEGSKA (reference sequence). The V and J ends lost 6 bases and 2 bases, in that order; junction bases with no gene match: 13. This CDR3 is built from 16 residues. CDR3 DNA: TGCAGTGCCATCTCCCCCAGCGGGAGCCCCACAGATACGCAGTATTTT. This encodes CSAISPSGSPTDTQYF.

The chain is built from TRBV7-2 and TRBJ2-1, with TRBD2 matching over 14 bases. Germline trimming cut 4 bases from V and 6 bases from J; bases unmatched to any gene: 8. The CDR3 extends over 17 amino acids. The V gene's germline CDR1 is SGHTA and CDR2 FQGNSA. The CDR3 sequence is CASSSAGLAGVGNEQFF. CDR3 nucleotide sequence: TGTGCCAGCAGCTCCGCGGGACTAGCGGGAGTGGGCAATGAGCAGTTCTTC.